This paragraph covers one T cell receptor beta chain sequence. Its antigen is still unknown. No qualities accompany the bases; no much larger clone lies one base away. From each donor, a single peripheral blood sample of about 120 mL on average was drawn into heparinised tubes. Using a panel that included CD45RO, CCR7, CD25, CD127, CD95 and CD27, naive, central memory, regulatory and stem cell-like memory CD4+ T cells were sorted on a BD FACSAria II. Every sorted population had a purity above 95%. PBMCs were separated immediately by Lymphoprep density gradient centrifugation and were stained directly, without being cultured. To minimize batch effects, samples were stained and sorted in pairs, one healthy donor with one patient per experiment. This sample is part of a study of beta chain features in type 1 diabetes (dated by TCRdb to about 2018). Regarding the complete study: Patients and healthy donors did not differ in mean age, gender distribution, total cell number or subset yield. A total of 107,917,701 sorted cells were examined across all samples, and a strong correlation was observed between cell number per subset and RNA yield. In the study, TCRB repertoires of sorted circulating CD4+ T cell subsets from recently diagnosed type 1 diabetes patients were compared with those of matched healthy donors. Regulatory and stem cell-like memory subsets were obtained from only 8 patients and roughly eight healthy donors, while naive and central memory subsets were obtained from all 30 or so donors.

The investigation overall reported the following: A moderate but significant shortening of TCRB CDR3 length was observed in type 1 diabetes patients in all four CD4+ subsets. Because small numbers of individuals were included in the HLA sub-analyses, any influence of HLA type on TCRB rearrangement was left unresolved. Sequencing cDNA rather than genomic DNA could over-represent highly expressing activated cells, although activation and CD3 levels did not differ between groups. Naive, central memory and regulatory TCRB repertoires appeared to be more similar among patients than among healthy donors. PCR may preferentially amplify shorter templates, but because patient and control samples were amplified and corrected together, any resulting skew would affect both groups equally. At VDJ recombination sites, type 1 diabetes patients had fewer insertions and more deleted nucleotides, which implies abnormalities in thymic rearrangement.

The entire amount of isolated RNA was reverse transcribed using the High Capacity cDNA Reverse Transcription Kit, so the sequenced TCRB transcripts were expressed ones. Deep immunoSEQ sequencing was applied to naive, central memory and regulatory T cell samples, giving an average of approximately 4 million total reads per sample. After sorted cells were lysed in RLT buffer, RNA was extracted with DNase-treated RNeasy Micro or Mini kits, with the choice depending on cell number. Each cell subset was processed on its own to prevent cross-contamination, while patient and healthy donor samples were processed together. The immunoSEQ multiplex PCR was used to amplify TCRB sequences from cDNA, generating 87-bp fragments that spanned the CDR3 region. Amplicons were sequenced on the Illumina HiSeq platform. In the authors' own workflow: Synthetic template baselines were used to correct PCR bias computationally, reads within Hamming distance 2 were collapsed together, and singletons that could not be merged were discarded. Reads were aligned against IMGT to assign V, D and J genes, CDR3 length and insertions or deletions at six rearrangement sites. Clonotype counts were normalized to sorted cell number within each subset before computing true diversity and Gini coefficients with the tcR R package. Repertoire sharing was quantified using the overlap coefficient calculated on TCRB nucleotide sequences. As a proxy for the pre-selection repertoire, out-of-frame TCRB sequences from naive cells were analyzed. TCRdb's version of the immuneACCESS table is confined to in-frame rearrangements and falls short of the full clone set. An unresolved V gene accounts for under half of the shortfall where checked; the remainder is of unknown origin. The V and J calls and the clone size are those of that table, but D and trimming were determined from the DNA. Within this sample are about 350,000 clones, with roughly a fifth of them counted one time only. The top ten constitute approximately 0.041% of the sample.

The clonotype comes from a woman under 30 in good health. Input material: naive CD4+ T cells from blood. The sample's cell subset or site, from its label and the paper: true naive CD4+ T cells.

The DNA reads TGTGCCAGCAGCCAGGGACAGCCCACCCGCTCCGATAAACGGCAGTACTTC. It is translated as CASSQGQPTRSDKRQYF. Here the chain combines TRBV5-4 and TRBJ2-7; 7 bases in the middle match TRBD1. CDR1 and CDR2 were assigned from the germline V gene (reference sequence) as SGHNT and YYREEE. The V end gives up 4 bases and the J end 9 bases, leaving 22 bases in the junction not matched to a gene. From the cysteine through the phenylalanine, the CDR3 covers 17 amino acids. The only DNA kept is the CDR3, 51 bases in frame from the first base. Outside the CDR3, residues come from the reference TRBV5-4 and TRBJ2-7 proteins, so the full variable domain is: ETGVTQSPTHLIKTRGQQVTLRCSSQSGHNTVSWYQQALGQGPQFIFQYYREEENGRGNFPPRFSGLQFPNYSSELNVNALELDDSALYLCASSQGQPTRSDKRQYFGPGTRLTVT.